This T cell receptor (beta chain) was retrieved from a study of cytomegalovirus exposure and HLA in healthy donors. 60 Vbeta and 13 Jbeta primers were used in PCR. The repertoire was sequenced with immunoSEQ multiplex PCR; TCRdb's copy has only in-frame clones and lacks some. The repertoire holds 75,000 to 85,000 clones, with around 81% as singletons. Germline assignment: CDR1 GTSNPN and CDR2 SVGIG (reference sequence). The CDR3 totals 13 residues. V was clipped by 2 bases and J by 8 bases, with 12 bases between them. V and J are TRBV30 and TRBJ1-4; no clear D gene. Sequencing used PBMCs. The receptor's source is a male donor in good health and CMV-seronegative. The DNA for the CDR3 is TGTGCCTGGAGTCCATTGTGGGCGGAAAAACTGTTTTTT. Amino acid sequence: CAWSPLWAEKLFF.